This T cell receptor (beta chain) is from a study of T cells in Graves' hyperthyroidism and ophthalmopathy. RNA transcripts were the template for amplifying TCR beta CDR3 regions. Carried out on the TCR CDR3, a first-round RT-PCR used the HTBI primer set. TCRdb re-derived calls from the multiplex PCR reads in MiXCR, one entry per CDR3 protein. The table includes about 360,000 distinct CDR3 sequences, about 12% detected once. CDR1 is LNHDA and CDR2 is SQIVND in the germline V gene (reference sequence). V was shortened by 7 bases and J by 0 bases, with 10 bases between the two germline ends. The CDR3 has 14 amino acids.

The sequenced material came from blood. The chain combines TRBV19 with TRBJ1-3; no clear D gene. This TCR was sampled from a woman aged 18-29 years with Graves' hyperthyroidism. The CDR3 sequence is CASTRMSSGNTIYF. The CDR3 coding sequence is TGTGCCAGTACCCGCATGAGCTCTGGAAACACCATATATTTT. The variable domain in full, with the rest retrieved from reference TRBV19 and TRBJ1-3, is DGGITQSPKYLFRKEGQNVTLSCEQNLNHDAMYWYRQDPGQGLRLIYYSQIVNDFQKGDIAEGYSVSREKKESFPLTVTSAQKNPTAFYLCASTRMSSGNTIYFGEGSWLTVV.